The clone carrying this T cell receptor (beta chain) occurred a few times. Per the germline V gene, CDR1 is SGHTA and CDR2 is FQGNSA. This CDR3 spans 13 amino acids. With 1 base removed from V and 3 bases from J, the gap between germline ends came to 7 bases. This specimen comes from a study of OX40 agonist ivuxolimab in advanced cancers. Study details: While on treatment, patients had intravenous ivuxolimab at 0.01 to 10 mg/kg every 2 weeks. A history of anti-PD-1, anti-PD-L1 or anti-CTLA-4 therapy was acceptable, and 40% had some.

Using immunoSEQ multiplex PCR, the repertoire was profiled, and TCRdb retains in-frame clones only, with some absent. In the table there are fewer than 85,000 clones, about 78% of which are singletons. The J gene is TRBJ2-7, the V gene TRBV7-2; no clear D. Sequencing used CD4+ or CD8+ T cells sorted from blood, obtained in a trial of the OX40 agonist ivuxolimab. The clonotype was recovered from an adult with an advanced solid tumor such as melanoma, head and neck, liver or kidney cancer. DNA of the CDR3: TGTGCCAGCAGCTTAGGGGGTCTCTACGAGCAGTACTTC. Translating gives CASSLGGLYEQYF.